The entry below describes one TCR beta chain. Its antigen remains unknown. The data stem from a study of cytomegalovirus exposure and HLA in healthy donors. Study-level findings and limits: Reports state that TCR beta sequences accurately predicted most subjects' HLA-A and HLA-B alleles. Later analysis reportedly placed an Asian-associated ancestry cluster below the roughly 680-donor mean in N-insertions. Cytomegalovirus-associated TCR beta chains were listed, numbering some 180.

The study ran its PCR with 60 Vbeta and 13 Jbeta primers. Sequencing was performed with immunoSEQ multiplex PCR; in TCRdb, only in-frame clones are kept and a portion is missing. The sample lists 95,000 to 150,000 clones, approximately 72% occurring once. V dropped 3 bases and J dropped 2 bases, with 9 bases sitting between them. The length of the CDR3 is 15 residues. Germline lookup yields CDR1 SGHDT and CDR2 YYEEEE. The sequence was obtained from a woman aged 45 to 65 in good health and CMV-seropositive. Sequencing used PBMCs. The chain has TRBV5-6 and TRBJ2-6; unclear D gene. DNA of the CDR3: TGTGCCAGCAGCTACATGGCCGCTGGGGCCAACGTCCTGACTTTC. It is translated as CASSYMAAGANVLTF. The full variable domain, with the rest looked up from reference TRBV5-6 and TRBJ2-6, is DAGVTQSPTHLIKTRGQQVTLRCSPKSGHDTVSWYQQALGQGPQFIFQYYEEEERQRGNFPDRFSGHQFPNYSSELNVNALLLGDSALYLCASSYMAAGANVLTFGAGSRLTVL.